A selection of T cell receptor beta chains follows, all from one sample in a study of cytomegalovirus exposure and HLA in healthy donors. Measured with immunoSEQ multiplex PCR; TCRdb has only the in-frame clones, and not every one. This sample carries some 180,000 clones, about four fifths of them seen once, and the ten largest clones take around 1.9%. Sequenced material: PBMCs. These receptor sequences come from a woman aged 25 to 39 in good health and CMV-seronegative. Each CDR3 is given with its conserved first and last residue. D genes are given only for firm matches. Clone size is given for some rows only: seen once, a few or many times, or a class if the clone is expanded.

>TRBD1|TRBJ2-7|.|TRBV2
CASRSGTVVVQYF
TGTGCCAGCAGGTCGGGGACAGTCGTTGTGCAGTACTTC
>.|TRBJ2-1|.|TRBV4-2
CASSRARGAGGNEQFF
TGTGCCAGCAGCCGCGCTCGGGGGGCCGGGGGCAATGAGCAGTTCTTC
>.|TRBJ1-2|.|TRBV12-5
CASGGDGYTF
TGTGCTAGTGGCGGGGATGGCTACACCTTC
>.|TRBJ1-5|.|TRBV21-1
CASSTKMGQGQGGNQPQHF
TGTGCCAGCAGCACCAAAATGGGCCAAGGACAGGGTGGCAATCAGCCCCAGCATTTT
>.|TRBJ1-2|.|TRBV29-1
CSGGQNYGYTF
TGCAGCGGCGGACAGAACTATGGCTACACCTTC
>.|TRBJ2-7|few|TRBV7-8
CASSLVRGGSYEQYF
TGTGCCAGCAGCTTAGTGAGAGGGGGTTCCTACGAGCAGTACTTC
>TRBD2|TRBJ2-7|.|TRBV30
CAWTGLAGVYEQYF
TGTGCCTGGACTGGACTAGCGGGGGTGTACGAGCAGTACTTC
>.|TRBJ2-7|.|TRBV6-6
CASSRTDNYEQYF
TGTGCCAGCAGTCGGACAGATAATTACGAGCAGTACTTC
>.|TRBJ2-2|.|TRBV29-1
CSVEDLRQGTGELFF
TGCAGCGTTGAAGATCTTCGCCAGGGGACCGGGGAGCTGTTTTTT
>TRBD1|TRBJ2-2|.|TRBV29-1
CSVTTGGNTGELFF
TGCAGCGTTACTACAGGGGGGAACACCGGGGAGCTGTTTTTT
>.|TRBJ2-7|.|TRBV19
CASSMVAGWTYEQYF
TGTGCCAGTAGTATGGTTGCGGGGTGGACCTACGAGCAGTACTTC
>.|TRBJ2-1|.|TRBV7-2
CASSLSGASDYNEQFF
TGTGCCAGCAGCTTAAGCGGAGCTAGCGATTACAATGAGCAGTTCTTC
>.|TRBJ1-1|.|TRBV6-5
CASTEQGMTEAFF
TGTGCCAGCACTGAACAGGGTATGACTGAAGCTTTCTTT